The table lists the clone carrying this T cell receptor (beta chain) with a few counts. The data were obtained in a study of blood T cell repertoires in COVID-19. Overall study context: Samples taken during acute and convalescent COVID-19 were collected in the United States, Italy and Spain. In each case, the material was cDNA or gDNA derived from T cells, B-cell-depleted T cells, or PBMCs.

TCRdb's copy holds only in-frame clones and misses some; the assay was immunoSEQ multiplex PCR. The table records 60,000 to 85,000 clones, 60% to 80% of them present only once. CDR1 is SGHAT and CDR2 is FQNNGV in the germline V gene. V was shortened by 8 bases and J by 6 bases, with 14 bases between the two germline ends. CDR3 length: 13 residues. The sample consisted of peripheral blood. The sequence was collected from a human donor in a cohort sampled during active COVID-19. The rearrangement joins TRBV11-2 to TRBJ2-1; a weak D match, TRBD2 (6 bases). For the CDR3, the DNA is TGTGCCAGCGGTCTGGCGGGGCTCAATGAGCAGTTCTTC. Translating it yields CASGLAGLNEQFF.